This paragraph reports one TCR beta chain. Its antigen is unidentified. The CDR3 covers 16 residues. The junction had 7 bases not matched to a gene; V was cut back by 3 bases and J by 2 bases. Germline V CDR1 and CDR2: SGHTA, FQGNSA. This entry is derived from a study of T cell responses to AZD1222 COVID-19 vaccine. The wider study: It was second doses at about 4 or about 12 weeks that were pooled.

TCRdb keeps only in-frame clones here, not all; method: immunoSEQ multiplex PCR. The profile covers 90,000 to 140,000 clones, with 88% appearing a single time and over 8% taken by the ten largest. Notes on the study in general: Only a handful of people who got AZD1222 tested seropositive at baseline.

The sample here was peripheral blood, taken on day 0 of AZD1222 vaccination. The origin of this receptor is an adult in good health. The chain has TRBV7-2 and TRBJ2-1; 7 bases are shared with TRBD2. This CDR3 reads CASSFLAERPYNEQFF. For the CDR3, the DNA is TGTGCCAGCAGCTTCCTAGCGGAGCGCCCCTACAATGAGCAGTTCTTC.